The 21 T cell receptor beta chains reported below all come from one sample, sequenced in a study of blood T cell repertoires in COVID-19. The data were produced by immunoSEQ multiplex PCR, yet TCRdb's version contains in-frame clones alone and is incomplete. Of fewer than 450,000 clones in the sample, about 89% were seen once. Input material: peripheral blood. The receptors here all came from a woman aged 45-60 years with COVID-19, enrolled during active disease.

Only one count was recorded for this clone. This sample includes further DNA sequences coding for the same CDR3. CDR3 in DNA: TGCGCCAGCAGTGTTAGGGGTAATCAGCCCCAGCATTTT. Its translation: CASSVRGNQPQHF. V gene TRBV10-1 combines with J gene TRBJ1-5; D might be TRBD1 (5 bases). Trimming pared 4 bases from V and 4 bases from J, leaving 8 bases between. The CDR3 has 13 residues. CDR1 is WNHNN and CDR2 is SYGVQD in the germline V gene (reference sequence).

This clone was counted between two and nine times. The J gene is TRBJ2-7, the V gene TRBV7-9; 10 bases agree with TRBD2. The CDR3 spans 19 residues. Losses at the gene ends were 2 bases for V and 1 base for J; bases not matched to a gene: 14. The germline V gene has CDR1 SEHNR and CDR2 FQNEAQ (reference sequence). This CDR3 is CASSLSRASGRGRSYEQYF. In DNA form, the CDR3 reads TGTGCCAGCAGCTTATCACGAGCTAGCGGGAGAGGTAGGTCCTACGAGCAGTACTTC.

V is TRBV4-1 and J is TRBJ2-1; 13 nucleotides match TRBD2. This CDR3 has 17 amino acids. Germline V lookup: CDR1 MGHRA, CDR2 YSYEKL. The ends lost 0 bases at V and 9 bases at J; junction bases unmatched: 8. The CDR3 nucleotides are TGCGCCAGCAGCCAAGATCCGGGACTAGCGGGATATAGTGAGCAGTTCTTC. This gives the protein CASSQDPGLAGYSEQFF.

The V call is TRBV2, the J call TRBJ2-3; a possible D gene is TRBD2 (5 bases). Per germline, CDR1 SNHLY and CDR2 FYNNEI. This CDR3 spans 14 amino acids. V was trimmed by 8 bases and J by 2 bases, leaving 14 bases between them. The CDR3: CASGRAGPTDTQYF. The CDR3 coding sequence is TGTGCCAGCGGGCGGGCGGGTCCCACAGATACGCAGTATTTT.

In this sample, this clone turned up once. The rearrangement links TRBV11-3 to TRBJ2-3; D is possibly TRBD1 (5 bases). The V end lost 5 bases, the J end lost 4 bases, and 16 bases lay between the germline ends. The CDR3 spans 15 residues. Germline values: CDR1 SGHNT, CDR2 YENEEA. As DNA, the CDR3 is TGTGCCAGCAGCCCGGTAAAGGTACAGGCAGATACGCAGTATTTT. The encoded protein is CASSPVKVQADTQYF.

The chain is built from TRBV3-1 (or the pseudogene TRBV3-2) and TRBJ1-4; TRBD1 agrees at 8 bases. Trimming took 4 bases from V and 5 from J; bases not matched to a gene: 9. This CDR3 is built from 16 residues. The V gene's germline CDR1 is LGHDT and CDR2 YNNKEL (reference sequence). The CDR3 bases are TGTGCCAGCAGCCCGTCCCGGGACAGGATAAATGAAAAACTGTTTTTT. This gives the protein CASSPSRDRINEKLFF.

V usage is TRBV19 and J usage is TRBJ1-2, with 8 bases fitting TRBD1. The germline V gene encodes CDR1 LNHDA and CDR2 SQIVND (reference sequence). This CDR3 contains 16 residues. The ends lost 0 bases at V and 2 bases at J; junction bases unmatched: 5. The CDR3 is CASSIEPTGANYGYTF. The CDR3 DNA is TGTGCCAGTAGTATAGAGCCGACAGGGGCCAACTATGGCTACACCTTC.

The CDR3 is CASGPSGRAGVGELFF. CDR3 in DNA: TGTGCTAGTGGCCCTAGCGGGAGGGCGGGGGTCGGGGAGCTGTTTTTT. The chain couples TRBV12-5 to TRBJ2-2; 12 bases match TRBD2. CDR1 and CDR2 from the germline V gene are LGHNT and FRNRAP. V shed 6 bases, J shed 7 bases, and the junction held 9 bases outside the gene matches. CDR3 length: 16 residues.

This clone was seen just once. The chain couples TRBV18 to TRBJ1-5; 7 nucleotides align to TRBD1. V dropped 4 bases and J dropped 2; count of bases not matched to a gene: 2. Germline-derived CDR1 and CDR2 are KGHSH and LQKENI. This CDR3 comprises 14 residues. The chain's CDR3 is CASSQGAGNQPQHF. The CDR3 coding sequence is TGTGCCAGCTCACAGGGGGCTGGCAATCAGCCCCAGCATTTT.

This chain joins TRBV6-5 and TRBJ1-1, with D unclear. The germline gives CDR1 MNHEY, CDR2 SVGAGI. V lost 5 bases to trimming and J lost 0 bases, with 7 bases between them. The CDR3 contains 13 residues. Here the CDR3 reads CASSNFMNTEAFF. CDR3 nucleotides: TGTGCCAGCAGTAACTTCATGAACACTGAAGCTTTCTTT.

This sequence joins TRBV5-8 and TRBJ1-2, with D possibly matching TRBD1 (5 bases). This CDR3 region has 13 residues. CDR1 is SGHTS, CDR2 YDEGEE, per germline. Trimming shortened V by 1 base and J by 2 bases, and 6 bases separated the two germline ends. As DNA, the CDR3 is TGTGCCAGCAGCTTGAAGGGGAACTATGGCTACACCTTC. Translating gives CASSLKGNYGYTF.

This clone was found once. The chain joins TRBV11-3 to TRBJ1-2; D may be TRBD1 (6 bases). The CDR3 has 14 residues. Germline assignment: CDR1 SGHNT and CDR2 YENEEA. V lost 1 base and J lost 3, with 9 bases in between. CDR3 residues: CASSLATGYYGYTF. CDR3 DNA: TGTGCCAGCAGCTTAGCGACAGGCTACTATGGCTACACCTTC.

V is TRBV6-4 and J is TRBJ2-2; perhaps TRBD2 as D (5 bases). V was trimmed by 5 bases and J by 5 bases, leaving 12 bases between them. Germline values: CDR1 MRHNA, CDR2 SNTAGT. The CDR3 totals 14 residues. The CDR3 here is CASSLRGFTGELFF. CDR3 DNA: TGTGCCAGCAGTCTCAGAGGGTTTACCGGGGAGCTGTTTTTT.

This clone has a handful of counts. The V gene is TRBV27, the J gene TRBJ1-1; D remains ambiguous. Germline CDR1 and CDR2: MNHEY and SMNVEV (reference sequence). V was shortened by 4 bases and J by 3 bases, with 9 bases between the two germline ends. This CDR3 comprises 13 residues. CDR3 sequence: CASSSPGYTEAFF. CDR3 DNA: TGTGCCAGCAGTTCGCCAGGCTACACTGAAGCTTTCTTT.

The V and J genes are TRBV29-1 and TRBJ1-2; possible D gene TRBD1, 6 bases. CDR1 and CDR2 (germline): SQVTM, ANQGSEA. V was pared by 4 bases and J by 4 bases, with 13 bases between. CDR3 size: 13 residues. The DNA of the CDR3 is TGCAGCGTTGTTGGGGGCGCTGGCTATGGCTACACCTTC. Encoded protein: CSVVGGAGYGYTF.

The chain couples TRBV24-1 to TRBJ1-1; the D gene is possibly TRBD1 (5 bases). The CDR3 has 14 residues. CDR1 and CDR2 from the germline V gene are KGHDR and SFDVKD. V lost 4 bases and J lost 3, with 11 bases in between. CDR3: CATSDPGTHTEAFF. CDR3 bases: TGTGCCACCAGTGACCCCGGGACTCACACTGAAGCTTTCTTT.

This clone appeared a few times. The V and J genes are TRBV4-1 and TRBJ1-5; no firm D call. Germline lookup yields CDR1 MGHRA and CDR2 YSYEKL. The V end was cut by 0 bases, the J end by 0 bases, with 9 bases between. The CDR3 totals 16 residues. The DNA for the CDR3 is TGCGCCAGCAGCCAAGATCTAACAGCTAGCAATCAGCCCCAGCATTTT. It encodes CASSQDLTASNQPQHF.

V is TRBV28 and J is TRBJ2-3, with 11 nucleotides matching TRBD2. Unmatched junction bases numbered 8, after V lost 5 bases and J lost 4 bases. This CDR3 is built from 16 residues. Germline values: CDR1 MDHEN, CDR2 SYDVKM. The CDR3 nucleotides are TGTGCCAGCAGTCTCAATAGCGGGAGGGCCTCAGATACGCAGTATTTT. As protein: CASSLNSGRASDTQYF.

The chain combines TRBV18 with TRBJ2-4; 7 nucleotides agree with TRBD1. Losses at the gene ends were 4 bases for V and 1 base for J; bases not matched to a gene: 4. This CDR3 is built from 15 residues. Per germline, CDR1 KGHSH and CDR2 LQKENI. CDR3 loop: CASSLRDSAKNIQYF. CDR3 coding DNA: TGTGCCAGCTCACTGAGGGACAGTGCCAAAAACATTCAGTACTTC.

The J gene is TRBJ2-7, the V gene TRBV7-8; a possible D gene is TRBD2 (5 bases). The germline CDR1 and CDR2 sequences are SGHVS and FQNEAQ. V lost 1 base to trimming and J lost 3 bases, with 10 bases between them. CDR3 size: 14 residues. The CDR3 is CASSLDGEGYEQYF. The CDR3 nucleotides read TGTGCCAGCAGCTTAGACGGCGAGGGCTACGAGCAGTACTTC.

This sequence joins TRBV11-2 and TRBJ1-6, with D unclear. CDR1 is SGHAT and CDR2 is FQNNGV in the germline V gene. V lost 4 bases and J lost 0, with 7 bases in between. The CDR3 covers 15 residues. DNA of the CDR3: TGTGCCAGCAGCTCCGCCGGCTCCTATAATTCACCCCTCCACTTT. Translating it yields CASSSAGSYNSPLHF. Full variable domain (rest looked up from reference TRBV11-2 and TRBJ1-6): EAGVAQSPRYKIIEKRQSVAFWCNPISGHATLYWYQQILGQGPKLLIQFQNNGVVDDSQLPKDRFSAERLKGVDSTLKIQPAKLEDSAVYLCASSSAGSYNSPLHFGNGTRLTVT.